The T cell receptor (beta chain) described here comes from a study of tumor-infiltrating lymphocytes in primary liver carcinoma. Co-extraction yielded RNA and DNA from 20-30 mg of unsorted bulk tissue. Patients showed chronic HBV infection and an absence of prior treatment. More than 85% viable tumor cells made up every tumor sample. Total RNA amounting to around 530 ng was the source from which TCR beta cDNA was made with a constant-region primer. Libraries covering TCR beta were generated through three nested multiplex PCR rounds (using a slightly modified ARM-PCR). It was with TRBV1-TRBV30 forward primers and a C-beta reverse primer that the first two PCR rounds were run, at roughly 11 cycles each. TCRdb recomputed calls from the multiplex PCR reads with MiXCR, one row per CDR3 protein. This table holds about 100,000 distinct CDR3 sequences, 65% to 75% found once. With 8 bases removed from V and 11 bases from J, the gap between germline ends came to 15 bases. The CDR3 totals 11 residues.

This clonotype came up once. This sequence joins TRBV12-3 or TRBV12-4 and TRBJ1-1; perhaps TRBD1 as D (5 bases). Material for sequencing was liver tumor tissue from sampling region 2. Subset specified: tumor region T2, inferior pole. The source of this sequence is a woman aged 60 to 75 with primary liver carcinoma and hepatitis B virus infection. For the CDR3, the DNA is TGTGCCAGCGGCGAGGGGAATGGTGCTTTCTTT. It yields the protein CASGEGNGAFF.